Listed here are 8 T cell receptor beta chains from one sample, sequenced in a study of circulating and synovial CD4+ cells in juvenile arthritis. Libraries were prepared by immunoSEQ multiplex PCR; TCRdb keeps only in-frame clonotypes and omits some of them. This sample has around 32,000 clones, with just under 95% found just once. Sequenced material: CD4+ T cells from blood. All receptors come from a human donor with juvenile idiopathic arthritis.

Only one count was recorded for this clone. This chain joins TRBV30 and TRBJ1-3; 7 nucleotides match TRBD1. The germline V gene encodes CDR1 GTSNPN and CDR2 SVGIG (reference sequence). The CDR3 spans 15 residues. V dropped 0 bases and J dropped 2; count of bases not matched to a gene: 4. The CDR3 here is CAWSVDRAAGNTIYF. The CDR3 nucleotides read TGTGCCTGGAGTGTAGACAGGGCCGCTGGAAACACCATATATTTT.

The rearrangement joins TRBV2 to TRBJ2-7, with D tentatively TRBD2 (8 bases). The CDR3 runs to 17 residues. CDR1 and CDR2 from the germline V gene are SNHLY and FYNNEI. Trimming took off 2 bases at V and 3 bases at J, with 20 bases between the two ends. CDR3 bases: TGTGCCAGCAGTGAATTCGAGGGGGCCGGGACTAGCTACGAGCAGTACTTC. This codes for CASSEFEGAGTSYEQYF.

The gene calls are TRBV9 and TRBJ1-3; D ambiguous. This CDR3 is built from 17 residues. Trimming cost V 0 bases and J 1 base, with 14 bases left between them. The germline gives CDR1 SGDLS, CDR2 YYNGEE. Written as DNA, the CDR3 is TGTGCCAGCAGCGTAGGTGGAGGGCTGGGGTCTGGAAACACCATATATTTT. Translated: CASSVGGGLGSGNTIYF.

V gene TRBV19 combines with J gene TRBJ1-6, with D uncertain. This CDR3 is built from 14 residues. Trimming cost V 8 bases and J 6 bases, with 14 bases left between them. The V gene's germline CDR1 is LNHDA and CDR2 SQIVND (reference sequence). The CDR3 reads CASSRTESNSPLHF. CDR3 coding DNA: TGTGCCAGTTCACGGACTGAAAGTAATTCACCCCTCCACTTT.

The table lists this clone with a count of one. The chain employs TRBV7-8 and TRBJ1-2, with 8 bases fitting TRBD1. The CDR3 contains 13 residues. The V segment lost 5 bases and the J segment 5 bases; nucleotides outside the gene matches: 4. From germline, CDR1 is SGHVS and CDR2 FQNEAQ. In nucleotides, the CDR3 is TGTGCCAGCAGCCAGGGACAGGAATATGGCTACACCTTC. Protein product: CASSQGQEYGYTF.

This clone was observed a single time. The chain couples TRBV11-3 to TRBJ2-7, with a possible D match to TRBD1 (5 bases). The germline V gene encodes CDR1 SGHNT and CDR2 YENEEA. V shed 1 base and J shed 7 bases, with 11 bases lying between them. This CDR3 comprises 13 residues. The CDR3 reads CASSLGRGREQYF. As DNA, the CDR3 is TGTGCCAGCAGCTTAGGAAGGGGTAGGGAGCAGTACTTC. The entire variable domain, with the rest obtained from reference TRBV11-3 and TRBJ2-7, is as follows: EAGVVQSPRYKIIEKKQPVAFWCNPISGHNTLYWYLQNLGQGPELLIRYENEEAVDDSQLPKDRFSAERLKGVDSTLKIQPAELGDSAVYLCASSLGRGREQYFGPGTRLTVT.

The chain joins TRBV7-9 to TRBJ1-1, with D possibly matching TRBD1 (5 bases). The CDR3 covers 14 residues. The germline V gene has CDR1 SEHNR and CDR2 FQNEAQ (reference sequence). Trimming cost V 5 bases and J 11 bases, with 21 bases left between them. The CDR3 DNA reads TGTGCCAGCAGCCAGGCATCGGGGGGGATAAATGCTTTCTTT. Protein product: CASSQASGGINAFF.

The chain recombines TRBV14 with TRBJ2-7; the match to TRBD1 covers 11 bases. V was pared by 2 bases and J by 4 bases, with 7 bases of the junction left unmatched. CDR3 length: 16 residues. Germline-derived CDR1 and CDR2 are SGHDN and FVKESK. The CDR3 nucleotides read TGTGCCAGCAGCCAATCGGGACAGGGGGGTATGTACGAGCAGTACTTC. Encoded protein: CASSQSGQGGMYEQYF.